Listed below are T cell receptor beta chains from one sample, sequenced in a study of T cells after yellow fever vaccination. TCRdb processed the 5' RACE reads anew with MiXCR; each CDR3 protein has one entry. There are roughly 250,000 distinct CDR3 sequences in the sample; over 10% occur only once, and roughly 0.5% lies in the top ten. The source was CD4+ T cells sorted from PBMCs, collected 45 days after the yellow fever booster vaccination. Receptors originate from a young man who received the YFV17D yellow fever vaccine. Each CDR3 is given with its conserved first and last residue. D genes are given only for firm matches. Some rows have no size entry. The others give once, few or many, or a class for an expanded clone.

TRBJ2-5	TRBV10-3	TRBD2	NA	TGTGCCATCAGTGCCGGAACTAGCGGGAGGAACCAAGAGACCCAGTACTTC	CAISAGTSGRNQETQYF
TRBJ2-7	TRBV5-1	NA	NA	TGCGCCAGCAGCTTGGGGACAGTGATATCCTACGAGCAGTACTTC	CASSLGTVISYEQYF
TRBJ2-7	TRBV6-2/TRBV6-3	TRBD1	NA	TGTGCCAGCAGTTACCCGACAGGGGATGCCTACGAGCAGTACTTC	CASSYPTGDAYEQYF
TRBJ2-6	TRBV9	NA	few	TGTGCCAGCAGCGTAGCTCCAGGGCACGGGGCCAACGTCCTGACTTTC	CASSVAPGHGANVLTF
TRBJ2-7	TRBV25-1	NA	NA	TGTGCCAGCAGTCTCTCAAACGAGGGCGAGCAGTACTTC	CASSLSNEGEQYF
TRBJ2-3	TRBV7-2	TRBD2	many	TGTGCCAGCAGCTTGAACGGCGGGAGGGGGTCAGATACGCAGTATTTT	CASSLNGGRGSDTQYF
TRBJ2-2	TRBV7-7	NA	few	TGTGCTAGCAGCTTCGGAAGGGAGCTGTTTTTT	CASSFGRELFF
TRBJ2-5	TRBV6-5	TRBD2	NA	TGTGCCAGCAGTTACTCGATTATTAGCGGGACTGAGACCCAGTACTTC	CASSYSIISGTETQYF
TRBJ2-1	TRBV4-2	NA	NA	TGTGCCAGCAGCCAGATGTCTAGTTCCGGTGAGCAGTTCTTC	CASSQMSSSGEQFF
TRBJ1-4	TRBV12-3/TRBV12-4	NA	NA	TGTGCCAGCAGTTTCGAGGGGGCAACTAATGAAAAACTGTTTTTT	CASSFEGATNEKLFF
TRBJ2-2	TRBV2	TRBD1	once	TGTGCCAGCAGTACAGGGGACGGCAACACCGGGGAGCTGTTTTTT	CASSTGDGNTGELFF
TRBJ2-5	TRBV20-1	NA	few	TGCAGTGCTAGAGGTCTCGGGGGCGGGCAAGAGACCCAGTACTTC	CSARGLGGGQETQYF
TRBJ2-5	TRBV29-1	NA	NA	TGCAGCGTTAGTGGGGCCGTTACACTGATAGAAGAGACCCAGTACTTC	CSVSGAVTLIEETQYF
TRBJ2-2	TRBV4-2	TRBD1	many	TGTGCCAGCAGCACCGACAGGGATAGGTACACCGGGGAGCTGTTTTTT	CASSTDRDRYTGELFF
TRBJ2-7	TRBV15	NA	few	TGTGCCACCAGCAGAGATTTAGAACCAACCGCATACGAGCAGTACTTC	CATSRDLEPTAYEQYF
TRBJ2-2	TRBV5-1	TRBD1	many	TGCGCCAGCAGCTTGGACAGGGGGCAGGCCGGGGAGCTGTTTTTT	CASSLDRGQAGELFF
TRBJ1-6	TRBV7-2	NA	NA	TGTGCCAGCAGACAGGGCGACCTCCATTCACCCCTCCACTTT	CASRQGDLHSPLHF
TRBJ2-2	TRBV20-1	NA	NA	TGCAGTGCTAGCGGAAGTCCGGATCTGAACACCGGGGAGCTGTTTTTT	CSASGSPDLNTGELFF
TRBJ2-1	TRBV4-3	TRBD2	NA	TGCGACAGCAGCCAAGGGCCGCTAGCGGGAGAGGACAATGAGCAGTTCTTC	CDSSQGPLAGEDNEQFF
TRBJ2-7	TRBV21-1	NA	NA	TGTGCCGGGGGGAACTACGAGCAGTACTTC	CAGGNYEQYF
TRBJ1-2	TRBV4-1	TRBD1	NA	TGCGCCAGCAGCCAAGACGCAGGGGGGAACTATGGCTACACCTTC	CASSQDAGGNYGYTF
TRBJ2-7	TRBV20-1	TRBD1	few	TGCAGTGCTTGTCCCGGGACAGGGGACTATGGGGAGCAGTACTTC	CSACPGTGDYGEQYF
TRBJ2-1	TRBV5-1	NA	NA	TGCGCCAGCAGCAGGGGTTCGTCGGGGAATGAGCAGTTCTTC	CASSRGSSGNEQFF
TRBJ2-1	TRBV29-1	TRBD2	few	TGCAGCGTTAACCCGGGACTACCAGACAATGAGCAGTTCTTC	CSVNPGLPDNEQFF
TRBJ2-3	TRBV5-1	TRBD2	NA	TGCGCCAGCAGCTTGGGACTAGCGGGAGACAATACGCAGTATTTT	CASSLGLAGDNTQYF
TRBJ2-7	TRBV7-2	TRBD2	few	TGTGCCAGCAGCTTAGAGGGACTAGCTCTTTACGAGCAGTACTTC	CASSLEGLALYEQYF
TRBJ2-2	TRBV6-1	NA	NA	TGTGCCAGCAACCGACGCGGGACTTCGAACACCGGGGAGCTGTTTTTT	CASNRRGTSNTGELFF
TRBJ2-2	TRBV27	TRBD2	few	TGTGCCAGCTTCTCCCCCTTAGCGGGGGCGAGGGGGGGGACCGGGGAGCTGTTTTTT	CASFSPLAGARGGTGELFF
TRBJ2-3	TRBV20-1	TRBD2	few	TGCAGTGCTGAGTGGGCTAGCGGTTTCACAGATACGCAGTATTTT	CSAEWASGFTDTQYF
TRBJ2-1	TRBV6-2/TRBV6-3	TRBD2	NA	TGTGCCAGCAGAGTCGGGACTAGTTTCGCGGAGCAGTTCTTC	CASRVGTSFAEQFF
TRBJ2-2	TRBV20-1	NA	few	TGCAGTGCTAGAAGGCAGATCAACACCGGGGAGCTGTTTTTT	CSARRQINTGELFF
TRBJ1-4	TRBV10-3	TRBD1	few	TGTGCCATCAGTCTAGGACAGGGCGAAAAACTGTTTTTT	CAISLGQGEKLFF
TRBJ2-7	TRBV9	NA	few	TGTGCCAGCAGCCCAGAGGTCCTCAGCGGACCCCTGGGGGAGCAGTACTTC	CASSPEVLSGPLGEQYF
TRBJ2-1	TRBV30	NA	few	TGTGCCTGGAGTCGACAGGGAGGGGGCAATGAGCAGTTCTTC	CAWSRQGGGNEQFF
TRBJ2-1	TRBV10-2	NA	NA	TGCGCCAGCAGTTCCCGGGACTTGACCTACAATGAGCAGTTCTTC	CASSSRDLTYNEQFF
TRBJ2-7	TRBV2	NA	NA	TGTGCCAGCAGTTGGGCGGAGGTTTCGAACGTCGAGCAGTACTTC	CASSWAEVSNVEQYF
TRBJ2-7	TRBV5-1	TRBD1	few	TGCGCCAGCAGCTTGGACTGGGACAGGGCCTACGAGCAGTACTTC	CASSLDWDRAYEQYF
TRBJ2-1	TRBV7-2	TRBD2	many	TGTGCCAGCAGCCCGACTAGCGGGCACAACAATGAGCAGTTCTTC	CASSPTSGHNNEQFF
TRBJ2-3	TRBV7-8	NA	few	TGTGCCAGCAGCTTAGAGGGGGTCCCAGATACGCAGTATTTT	CASSLEGVPDTQYF
TRBJ2-1	TRBV10-3	NA	NA	TGTGCCATCAGTTATCCGGGACGGTCCTACAATGAGCAGTTCTTC	CAISYPGRSYNEQFF
TRBJ2-7	TRBV14	NA	few	TGTGCCAGCAGCCCGCTGTGGCCCTCTCGAAACTACGAGCAGTACTTC	CASSPLWPSRNYEQYF